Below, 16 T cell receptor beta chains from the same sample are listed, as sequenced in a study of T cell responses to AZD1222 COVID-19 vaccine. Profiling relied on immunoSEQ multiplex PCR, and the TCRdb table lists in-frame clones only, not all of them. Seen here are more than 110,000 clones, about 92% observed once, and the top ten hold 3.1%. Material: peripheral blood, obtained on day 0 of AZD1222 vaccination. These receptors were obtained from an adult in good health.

The CDR3 region is CASSFVSSGNTIYF. The DNA of the CDR3 is TGTGCCAGCAGCTTTGTTAGCTCTGGAAACACCATATATTTT. The chain links TRBV7-9 to TRBJ1-3; D remains unclear. CDR1 SEHNR and CDR2 FQNEAQ come from the germline V gene (reference sequence). The V end was cut by 3 bases, the J end by 0 bases, with 6 bases between. The CDR3 consists of 14 residues.

CDR3 bases: TGTGCCGGCCTGGGGCAGGGGAGGGCTGAAGCTTTCTTT. It codes for CAGLGQGRAEAFF. The J gene is TRBJ1-1, the V gene TRBV28; tentative D call: TRBD1 (6 bases). The CDR3 is 13 amino acids. Trimming took 11 bases from V and 6 from J, leaving 19 bases between them. The germline V gene has CDR1 MDHEN and CDR2 SYDVKM. Full variable domain (rest looked up from reference TRBV28 and TRBJ1-1): DVKVTQSSRYLVKRTGEKVFLECVQDMDHENMFWYRQDPGLGLRLIYFSYDVKMKEKGDIPEGYSVSREKKERFSLILESASTNQTSMYLCAGLGQGRAEAFFGQGTRLTVV.

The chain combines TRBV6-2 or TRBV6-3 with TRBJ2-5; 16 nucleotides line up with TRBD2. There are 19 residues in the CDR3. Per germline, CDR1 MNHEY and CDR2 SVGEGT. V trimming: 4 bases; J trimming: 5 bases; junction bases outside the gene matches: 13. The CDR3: CASSSLSGTSGRAGETQYF. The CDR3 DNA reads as TGTGCCAGCAGTTCCCTCTCAGGGACTAGCGGGAGGGCCGGTGAGACCCAGTACTTC.

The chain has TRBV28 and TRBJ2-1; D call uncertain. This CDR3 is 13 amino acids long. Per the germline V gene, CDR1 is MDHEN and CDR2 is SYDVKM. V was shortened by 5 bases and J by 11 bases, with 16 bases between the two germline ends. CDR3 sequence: CASSVRLPVQQFF. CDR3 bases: TGTGCCAGCAGTGTACGCTTACCGGTCCAGCAGTTCTTC.

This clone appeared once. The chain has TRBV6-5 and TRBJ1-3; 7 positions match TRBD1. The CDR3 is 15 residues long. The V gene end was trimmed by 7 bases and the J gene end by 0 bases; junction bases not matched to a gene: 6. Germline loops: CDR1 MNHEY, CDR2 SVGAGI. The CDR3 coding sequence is TGTGCCAGCAAACAGGGGACTAGCTCTGGAAACACCATATATTTT. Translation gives CASKQGTSSGNTIYF.

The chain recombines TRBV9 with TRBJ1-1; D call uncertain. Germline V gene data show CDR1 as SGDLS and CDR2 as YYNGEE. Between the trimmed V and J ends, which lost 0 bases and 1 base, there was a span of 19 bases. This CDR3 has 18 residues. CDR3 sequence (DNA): TGTGCCAGCAGCGTAGACCCCACCCCGGGGTCGGGGAACACTGAAGCTTTCTTT. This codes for CASSVDPTPGSGNTEAFF.

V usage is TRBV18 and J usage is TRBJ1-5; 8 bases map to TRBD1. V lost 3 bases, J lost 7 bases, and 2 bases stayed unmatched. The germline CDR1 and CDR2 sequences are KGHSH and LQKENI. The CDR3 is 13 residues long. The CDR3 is CASSPGTGQPQHF. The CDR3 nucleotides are TGTGCCAGCTCACCCGGGACAGGACAGCCCCAGCATTTT.

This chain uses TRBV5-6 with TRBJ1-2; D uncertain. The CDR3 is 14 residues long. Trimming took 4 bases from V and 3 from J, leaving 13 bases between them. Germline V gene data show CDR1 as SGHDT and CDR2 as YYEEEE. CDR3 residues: CASSPGLADYGYTF. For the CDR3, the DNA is TGTGCCAGCAGCCCCGGACTTGCCGACTATGGCTACACCTTC.

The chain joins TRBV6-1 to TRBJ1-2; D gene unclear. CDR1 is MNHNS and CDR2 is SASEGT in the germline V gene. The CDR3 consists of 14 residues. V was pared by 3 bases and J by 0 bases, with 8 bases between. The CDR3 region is CASSDRVANYGYTF. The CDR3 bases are TGTGCCAGCAGTGATAGGGTCGCTAACTATGGCTACACCTTC.

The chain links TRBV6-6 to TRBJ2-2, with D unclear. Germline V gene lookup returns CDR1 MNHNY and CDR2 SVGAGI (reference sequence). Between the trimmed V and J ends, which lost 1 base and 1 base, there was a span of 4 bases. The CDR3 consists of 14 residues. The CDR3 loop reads CASSYLQNTGELFF. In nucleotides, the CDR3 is TGTGCCAGCAGTTACTTACAGAACACCGGGGAGCTGTTTTTT.

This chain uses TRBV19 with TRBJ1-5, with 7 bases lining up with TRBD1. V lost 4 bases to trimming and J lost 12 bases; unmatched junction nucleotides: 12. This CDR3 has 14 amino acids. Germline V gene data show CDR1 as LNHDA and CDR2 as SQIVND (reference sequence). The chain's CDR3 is CASSKGAGTSLQHF. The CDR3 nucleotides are TGTGCCAGTAGTAAGGGGGCAGGGACCAGCCTCCAGCATTTT.

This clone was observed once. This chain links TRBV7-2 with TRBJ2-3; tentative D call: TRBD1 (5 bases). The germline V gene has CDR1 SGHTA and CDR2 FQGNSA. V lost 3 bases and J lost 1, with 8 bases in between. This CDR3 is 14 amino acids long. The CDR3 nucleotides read TGTGCCAGCAGCTTTGAAGGGGGCACAGATACGCAGTATTTT. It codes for CASSFEGGTDTQYF.

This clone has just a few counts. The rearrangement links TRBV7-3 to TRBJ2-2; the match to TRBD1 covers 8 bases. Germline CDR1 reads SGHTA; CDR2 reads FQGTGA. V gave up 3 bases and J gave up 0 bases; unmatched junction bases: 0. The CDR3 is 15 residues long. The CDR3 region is CASSLGQANTGELFF. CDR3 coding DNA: TGTGCCAGCAGCTTGGGACAGGCGAACACCGGGGAGCTGTTTTTT.

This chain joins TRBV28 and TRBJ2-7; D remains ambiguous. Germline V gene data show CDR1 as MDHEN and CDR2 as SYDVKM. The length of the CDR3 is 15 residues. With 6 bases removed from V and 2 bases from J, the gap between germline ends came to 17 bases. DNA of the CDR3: TGTGCCAGCAGACCGACCCACGCTGGCACCTACGAGCAGTACTTC. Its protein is CASRPTHAGTYEQYF. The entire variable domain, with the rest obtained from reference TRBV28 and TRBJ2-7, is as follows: DVKVTQSSRYLVKRTGEKVFLECVQDMDHENMFWYRQDPGLGLRLIYFSYDVKMKEKGDIPEGYSVSREKKERFSLILESASTNQTSMYLCASRPTHAGTYEQYFGPGTRLTVT.

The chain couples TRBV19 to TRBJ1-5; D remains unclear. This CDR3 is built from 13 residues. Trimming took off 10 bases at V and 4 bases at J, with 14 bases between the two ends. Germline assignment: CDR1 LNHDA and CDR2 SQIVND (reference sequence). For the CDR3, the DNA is TGTGCCACCAAACCGCTGGAGAATCAGCCCCAGCATTTT. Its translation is CATKPLENQPQHF.

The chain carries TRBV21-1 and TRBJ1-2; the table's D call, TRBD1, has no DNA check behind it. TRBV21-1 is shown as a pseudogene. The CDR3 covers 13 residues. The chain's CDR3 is CARTGKLNYGYTF. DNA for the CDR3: TGTGCCAGGACAGGCAAACTAAACTATGGCTACACCTTC.